The 8 T cell receptor beta chains below were found in one sample sequenced in a study of blood T cell repertoires in COVID-19. Sequencing was performed with immunoSEQ multiplex PCR; in TCRdb, only in-frame clones are kept and a portion is missing. The sample carries about 240,000 clones, around 83% recorded once. The sample consisted of peripheral blood. All receptors derive from a woman aged 18-29 years with acute or convalescent COVID-19.

This clone was counted only a few times. The V gene is TRBV5-6, the J gene TRBJ2-4; 8 nucleotides match TRBD1. The junction had 10 bases not matched to a gene; V was cut back by 0 bases and J by 2 bases. CDR3 length: 18 residues. Germline V gene lookup returns CDR1 SGHDT and CDR2 YYEEEE. CDR3: CASSLVQGAIGTKNIQYF. As DNA, the CDR3 is TGTGCCAGCAGCTTGGTTCAGGGGGCGATAGGAACCAAAAACATTCAGTACTTC.

The J gene is TRBJ2-5, the V gene TRBV12-5; 7 positions agree with TRBD1. CDR3 length equals 14 residues. J gave up 2 bases and V 5 bases, and 5 bases lay outside the gene matches. Germline V gene lookup returns CDR1 LGHNT and CDR2 FRNRAP. This CDR3 reads CASGQTRGQETQYF. The CDR3 DNA follows: TGTGCTAGTGGTCAAACCAGGGGGCAAGAGACCCAGTACTTC. Drawing the rest from reference TRBV12-5 and TRBJ2-5, the complete variable domain is DARVTQTPRHKVTEMGQEVTMRCQPILGHNTVFWYRQTMMQGLELLAYFRNRAPLDDSGMPKDRFSAEMPDATLATLKIQPSEPRDSAVYFCASGQTRGQETQYFGPGTRLLVL.

This chain connects TRBV28 to TRBJ1-4; a weak D match, TRBD1 (6 bases). V was cut by 5 bases and J by 8 bases, with 18 bases left in between. Germline V CDR1 and CDR2: MDHEN, SYDVKM. The CDR3 covers 15 residues. This CDR3 reads CASSTRTAPKEKLFF. As DNA, the CDR3 is TGTGCCAGCAGTACCCGGACAGCGCCAAAAGAAAAACTGTTTTTT. Complete variable domain (other parts from reference TRBV28 and TRBJ1-4): DVKVTQSSRYLVKRTGEKVFLECVQDMDHENMFWYRQDPGLGLRLIYFSYDVKMKEKGDIPEGYSVSREKKERFSLILESASTNQTSMYLCASSTRTAPKEKLFFGSGTQLSVL.

The rearrangement links TRBV11-3 to TRBJ2-1; 11 bases map to TRBD2. V shed 0 bases and J 9 bases; nucleotides not matched to a gene: 4. The CDR3 is 15 amino acids. Germline V gene lookup returns CDR1 SGHNT and CDR2 YENEEA. CDR3 region: CASSLELAGVGEQFF. CDR3 coding DNA: TGTGCCAGCAGCTTAGAACTAGCGGGAGTGGGTGAGCAGTTCTTC.

V is TRBV7-9 and J is TRBJ1-4, with D perhaps matching TRBD1 (6 bases). The germline V gene has CDR1 SEHNR and CDR2 FQNEAQ (reference sequence). V lost 6 bases to trimming and J lost 2 bases, with 7 bases between them. CDR3 length equals 13 residues. CDR3: CASRQGTNEKLFF. CDR3 bases: TGTGCCAGCAGGCAGGGGACTAATGAAAAACTGTTTTTT.

With respect to this clone: Compared with germline, one end of the junction differs, possibly owing to a read error. The rearrangement joins TRBV7-7 to TRBJ2-1, with D perhaps TRBD1 (6 bases). This CDR3 contains 22 residues. Germline values: CDR1 SSHAT, CDR2 FNYEAQ (reference sequence). CDR3 coding DNA: TGTGCTAGCAGCTTATACGCGGTCGGACAGACCCAGGGGTACGCGGTGTACAATGAGCAGTTCTTC. This encodes CASSLYAVGQTQGYAVYNEQFF.

The chain recombines TRBV4-3 with TRBJ2-7; 7 nucleotides agree with TRBD1. V shed 0 bases, J shed 0 bases, and the junction held 2 bases outside the gene matches. Germline CDR1 LGHNA, CDR2 YSLEER. This CDR3 region has 15 residues. CDR3 loop: CASSQDDRASYEQYF. The CDR3 nucleotides are TGCGCCAGCAGCCAAGATGACAGGGCCTCCTACGAGCAGTACTTC.

This chain links TRBV7-2 with TRBJ1-5, with D uncertain. The V and J ends lost 1 base and 0 bases respectively, with 10 bases between them. CDR3 length equals 16 residues. Germline CDR1 SGHTA, CDR2 FQGNSA. CDR3 sequence (DNA): TGTGCCAGCAGCTTAGGAGGCCTTTATAGCAATCAGCCCCAGCATTTT. Translated, it gives CASSLGGLYSNQPQHF.